Listed below are T cell receptor beta chains from one sample, sequenced in a study of shared clonotypes between healthy human individuals. TCRdb keeps only in-frame clones here, not all; method: immunoSEQ multiplex PCR. The sample has approximately 2.5 million clones, roughly 93% seen once. Sequenced input: naive CD4+ T cells from PBMCs. These receptors came from a man between 18 and 29 years old in good health. Some clones in this sample may be carry-over from other donors' samples. The CDR3 runs from the conserved cysteine through the conserved F or W. Each record gives: D gene, clone size, CDR3 length, J gene, V gene, CDR3 protein, CDR3 DNA. A D gene is named only where the DNA matches it firmly. Clone size is not always given. Where it is, it says once, few, many or a class for expanded clones.

NA | NA | 14 | TRBJ2-1 | TRBV28 | CASRFRGRVDEQFF | TGTGCCAGCAGATTCAGGGGTAGGGTCGATGAGCAGTTCTTC
TRBD2 | NA | 15 | TRBJ2-3 | TRBV6-5 | CASSRPAGALDTQYF | TGTGCCAGCAGTCGCCCGGCGGGAGCATTGGATACGCAGTATTTT
NA | once | 15 | TRBJ1-1 | TRBV25-1 | CASTFGESENTEAFF | TGTGCCAGCACGTTTGGGGAATCGGAGAACACTGAAGCTTTCTTT
TRBD2 | NA | 18 | TRBJ2-1 | TRBV4-1 | CASSPRSFPGGSPNEQFF | TGCGCCAGCAGTCCGCGTTCTTTCCCGGGAGGATCCCCCAATGAGCAGTTCTTC
TRBD2 | NA | 15 | TRBJ2-7 | TRBV9 | CASSKGSGRDYEQYF | TGTGCCAGCAGCAAGGGGAGCGGGAGAGATTACGAGCAGTACTTC
NA | NA | 11 | TRBJ2-7 | TRBV20-1 | CSAIQGYEQYF | TGCAGTGCTATCCAGGGGTACGAGCAGTACTTC
NA | NA | 14 | TRBJ2-1 | TRBV7-2 | CASGPSSSYNEQFF | TGTGCCAGCGGTCCCTCTAGTTCCTACAATGAGCAGTTCTTC
NA | once | 17 | TRBJ2-7 | TRBV14 | CASSQDSGLVSSYEQYF | TGTGCCAGCAGCCAAGATTCGGGCTTGGTGTCTTCCTACGAGCAGTACTTC
NA | NA | 18 | TRBJ2-3 | TRBV4-3 | CASSQESPSGGSTDTQYF | TGCGCCAGCAGCCAAGAATCCCCCTCTGGCGGAAGCACAGATACGCAGTATTTT
NA | NA | 13 | TRBJ2-3 | TRBV12-5 | CASGPGDLPTQYF | TGTGCTAGTGGTCCGGGGGACCTACCAACGCAGTATTTT
NA | NA | 16 | TRBJ2-7 | TRBV18 | CASSPGLGAPLYEQYF | TGTGCCAGCTCACCAGGGTTAGGGGCCCCTCTCTACGAGCAGTACTTC
TRBD1 | NA | 18 | TRBJ1-2 | TRBV5-1 | CASSLRQGANFLHYGYTF | TGCGCCAGCAGCCTCCGACAGGGGGCGAACTTCCTACACTATGGCTACACCTTC
NA | NA | 15 | TRBJ2-5 | TRBV18 | CASSPIQGREETQYF | TGTGCCAGCTCACCGATACAGGGCCGCGAAGAGACCCAGTACTTC
TRBD2 | NA | 16 | TRBJ2-1 | TRBV7-2 | CASSLAGTSGARGKFF | TGTGCCAGCAGCTTAGCGGGGACTAGCGGAGCCAGGGGAAAGTTCTTC
NA | NA | 16 | TRBJ2-1 | TRBV6-6 | CASSYRREALTNEQFF | TGTGCCAGCAGTTACCGAAGAGAGGCACTCACCAATGAGCAGTTCTTC
NA | NA | 17 | TRBJ1-5 | TRBV5-1 | CASSVGDDGDSNQPQHF | TGCGCCAGCAGCGTGGGTGACGACGGAGATAGCAATCAGCCCCAGCATTTT
TRBD2 | NA | 15 | TRBJ2-1 | TRBV6-5 | CASSYRGGRYNEQFF | TGTGCCAGCAGTTATCGGGGGGGTCGGTACAATGAGCAGTTCTTC
NA | NA | 13 | TRBJ1-2 | TRBV5-4 | CASSLEPIYGYTF | TGTGCCAGCAGCTTGGAGCCCATCTATGGCTACACCTTC
NA | NA | 16 | TRBJ1-1 | TRBV21-1 | CASSEIRGRVNTEAFF | TGTGCCAGCAGCGAAATAAGGGGGCGGGTGAACACTGAAGCTTTCTTT
NA | NA | 14 | TRBJ1-5 | TRBV6-1 | CASSWGYSNQPQHF | TGTGCCAGCAGTTGGGGGTATAGCAATCAGCCCCAGCATTTT
NA | NA | 14 | TRBJ1-1 | TRBV6-5 | CASSYSRHLTEAFF | TGTGCCAGCAGTTACTCCCGGCACCTCACTGAAGCTTTCTTT
TRBD1 | once | 14 | TRBJ1-2 | TRBV15 | CATSGPDRNYGYTF | TGTGCCACCAGCGGACCGGACAGGAACTATGGCTACACCTTC
NA | NA | 16 | TRBJ2-3 | TRBV11-2 | CASSFRWDIGTDTQYF | TGTGCCAGCAGCTTTAGATGGGACATCGGCACAGATACGCAGTATTTT
NA | NA | 16 | TRBJ2-2 | TRBV5-4 | CASSHKSQGNTGELFF | TGTGCCAGCAGCCACAAGTCCCAGGGGAACACCGGGGAGCTGTTTTTT
NA | NA | 11 | TRBJ2-7 | TRBV2 | CASSQTLEQYF | TGTGCCAGCAGTCAGACTTTGGAGCAGTACTTC
TRBD1 | NA | 16 | TRBJ1-2 | TRBV27 | CASSPIAGGVSDGYTF | TGTGCCAGCAGTCCAATTGCAGGGGGCGTTAGTGATGGCTACACCTTC
NA | NA | 13 | TRBJ2-7 | TRBV5-5 | CASSLASVNEQYF | TGTGCCAGCAGCTTGGCCTCGGTTAACGAGCAGTACTTC
NA | NA | 15 | TRBJ2-1 | TRBV5-1 | CASSWAGLQGNEQFF | TGCGCCAGCAGCTGGGCCGGGCTCCAAGGGAATGAGCAGTTCTTC
NA | NA | 13 | TRBJ2-3 | TRBV6-1 | CASSEGSPDTQYF | TGTGCCAGCAGTGAGGGTTCCCCAGATACGCAGTATTTT
NA | NA | 15 | TRBJ1-5 | TRBV9 | CASSVDPYSNQPQHF | TGTGCCAGCAGCGTAGACCCATATAGCAATCAGCCCCAGCATTTT
NA | NA | 16 | TRBJ2-2 | TRBV6-5 | CASSYSSGHLTGELFF | TGTGCCAGCAGTTACTCCTCCGGACACTTAACCGGGGAGCTGTTTTTT
TRBD2 | NA | 14 | TRBJ2-3 | TRBV2 | CASSASGSEGTQYF | TGTGCCAGCAGTGCTAGCGGGAGTGAAGGTACGCAGTATTTT
TRBD1 | NA | 15 | TRBJ1-4 | TRBV7-9 | CASSLGQGVGEKLFF | TGTGCCAGCAGCTTGGGACAGGGAGTAGGTGAAAAACTGTTTTTT
NA | few | 11 | TRBJ1-1 | TRBV29-1 | CSVTTRGEAFF | TGCAGCGTTACAACACGTGGAGAAGCTTTCTTT
NA | NA | 13 | TRBJ1-2 | TRBV4-2 | CASSHDRGYGYTF | TGTGCCAGCAGCCACGACAGAGGCTATGGCTACACCTTC
NA | NA | 16 | TRBJ1-2 | TRBV6-1 | CASSEDVRPTRYGYTF | TGTGCCAGCAGTGAAGATGTTCGGCCCACCAGATATGGCTACACCTTC
TRBD2 | NA | 16 | TRBJ2-1 | TRBV30 | CAWSVWPRTSGSGQFF | TGTGCCTGGAGTGTCTGGCCCAGAACTAGCGGGAGTGGGCAGTTCTTC
TRBD1 | NA | 15 | TRBJ1-2 | TRBV28 | CASSSTGTGDLGYTF | TGTGCCAGCAGTTCGACCGGGACAGGGGACCTTGGCTACACCTTC
NA | once | 15 | TRBJ2-7 | TRBV6-5 | CASRRLGSGYGEQYF | TGTGCCAGCAGACGCCTCGGATCCGGTTATGGCGAGCAGTACTTC
TRBD2 | few | 14 | TRBJ2-1 | TRBV7-9 | CASSLLVIPGGQFF | TGTGCCAGCAGCTTACTCGTAATCCCGGGGGGGCAGTTCTTC
NA | NA | 15 | TRBJ1-1 | TRBV6-5 | CASRMDSRVNTEAFF | TGTGCCAGCAGAATGGACAGCCGGGTTAACACTGAAGCTTTCTTT
NA | NA | 13 | TRBJ1-4 | TRBV28 | CASSLVQNEKLFF | TGTGCCAGCAGTTTGGTCCAAAATGAAAAACTGTTTTTT
NA | NA | 14 | TRBJ2-7 | TRBV2 | CASSDAWGADEQYF | TGTGCCAGCAGTGACGCCTGGGGGGCCGACGAGCAGTACTTC
NA | NA | 15 | TRBJ2-3 | TRBV6-1 | CASSASRSSTDTQYF | TGTGCCAGCAGTGCTAGCCGTTCTAGCACAGATACGCAGTATTTT
NA | NA | 16 | TRBJ2-2 | TRBV28 | CASSLMLIRNTGELFF | TGTGCCAGCAGTTTAATGTTAATCAGGAACACCGGGGAGCTGTTTTTT
NA | once | 14 | TRBJ2-2 | TRBV7-2 | CASSLGAMPGELFF | TGTGCCAGCAGCTTGGGGGCGATGCCCGGGGAGCTGTTTTTT
NA | few | 13 | TRBJ2-1 | TRBV5-4 | CASSSILTGQQFF | TGTGCCAGCAGCTCTATTTTGACAGGACAGCAGTTCTTC
NA | NA | 15 | TRBJ1-1 | TRBV4-3 | CASSQEGGWDTEAFF | TGCGCCAGCAGCCAAGAGGGGGGGTGGGACACTGAAGCTTTCTTT
TRBD1 | once | 20 | TRBJ2-6 | TRBV28 | CASSVGLYMTGRNGANVLTF | TGTGCCAGCAGTGTTGGTCTGTATATGACAGGGCGGAATGGGGCCAACGTCCTGACTTTC
NA | NA | 13 | TRBJ2-1 | TRBV11-3 | CASSLDGGVEQFF | TGTGCCAGCAGCTTAGATGGCGGGGTTGAGCAGTTCTTC
NA | NA | 14 | TRBJ1-2 | TRBV27 | CASSLRYRDDGYTF | TGTGCCAGCAGTCTCAGATACCGGGACGATGGCTACACCTTC
NA | NA | 13 | TRBJ1-4 | TRBV2 | CASSYQNNEKLFF | TGTGCCAGCAGTTATCAGAATAATGAAAAACTGTTTTTT
NA | NA | 10 | TRBJ1-1 | TRBV20-1 | CSAREWGAFF | TGCAGTGCTAGAGAGTGGGGAGCTTTCTTT
NA | NA | 14 | TRBJ1-2 | TRBV28 | CASSFRAADYGYTF | TGTGCCAGCAGTTTTCGGGCAGCCGACTATGGCTACACCTTC
TRBD2 | NA | 15 | TRBJ2-1 | TRBV7-2 | CASSPTSGSYNEQFF | TGTGCCAGCAGCCCTACTAGCGGGAGTTACAATGAGCAGTTCTTC
TRBD1 | NA | 14 | TRBJ1-1 | TRBV30 | CAWSPRDRRTEAFF | TGTGCCTGGAGTCCCCGGGACAGAAGAACTGAAGCTTTCTTT
NA | NA | 13 | TRBJ2-5 | TRBV6-5 | CASSSKGGETQYF | TGTGCCAGCAGTTCAAAGGGGGGAGAGACCCAGTACTTC
TRBD1 | NA | 15 | TRBJ2-3 | TRBV7-9 | CASSRDRAGTDTQYF | TGTGCCAGCAGCCGGGACAGGGCAGGCACAGATACGCAGTATTTT